Listed below are T cell receptor beta chains from one sample, sequenced in a study of CD8+ T cells in alopecia areata. The method was immunoSEQ multiplex PCR; TCRdb's version includes in-frame clones alone and lacks a portion of them. The data hold under 350,000 clones, with 58% observed a single time. The sample in question was CD4+ T cells sorted from blood, obtained at week 24, from a patient treated with tofacitinib. All receptors derive from a human donor with alopecia areata. CDR3s include the opening cysteine and the closing phenylalanine or tryptophan. D genes are given only for firm matches. Clone sizes are given selectively: once, few, many, or a class where the clone is expanded.

size,length,V,J,D,DNA,CDR3
-,13,TRBV30,TRBJ1-2,-,TGTGCCTGGAAGGCCGGAGCCTACTATGGCTACACCTTC,CAWKAGAYYGYTF
-,11,TRBV7-9,TRBJ2-3,-,TGTGCCAGCAGCTCTACAGATACGCAGTATTTT,CASSSTDTQYF
-,15,TRBV7-7,TRBJ2-5,-,TGTGCTAGCAGCTTACATTTTAGGGGACAAGAGACCCAGTACTTC,CASSLHFRGQETQYF
-,14,TRBV11-2,TRBJ2-5,TRBD1,TGTGCCAGCAGCGACGAAGGGGGCTGGAGCTCCCAGTACTTC,CASSDEGGWSSQYF
-,15,TRBV5-1,TRBJ2-6,-,TGCGCCAGCAGCCCGCCCCGGCCAGGGGCCAACGTCCTGACTTTC,CASSPPRPGANVLTF
-,13,TRBV2,TRBJ1-1,-,TGTGCCAGCACCTCGGGGGCGAACACTGAAGCTTTCTTT,CASTSGANTEAFF
few,13,TRBV29-1,TRBJ2-6,-,TGCAGCGTCACAGGGCCCGGGGCCAACGTCCTGACTTTC,CSVTGPGANVLTF
few,15,TRBV28,TRBJ2-5,TRBD1,TGTGCCAGCAGCAATGACAGGGGTCCGGGTGAGACCCAGTACTTC,CASSNDRGPGETQYF
-,13,TRBV5-1,TRBJ2-3,-,TGCGCCAGCAGATTGCCCAGCACAGATACGCAGTATTTT,CASRLPSTDTQYF
-,13,TRBV23-1,TRBJ2-5,-,TGCGCCAGCAGTCCCGGATACCAAGAGACCCAGTACTTC,CASSPGYQETQYF
-,13,TRBV2,TRBJ2-5,-,TGTGCCAGCAGGACGGGCGCTACGGGGACCCAGTACTTC,CASRTGATGTQYF
-,12,TRBV5-8,TRBJ1-2,-,TGTGCCAGCAGCTGGCGGAACTATGGCTACACCTTC,CASSWRNYGYTF
-,16,TRBV21-1,TRBJ2-5,-,TGTGCCAGCAGCAAAAGGTGGGACAGGAGTGGAGAGACCCAGTACTTC,CASSKRWDRSGETQYF
-,15,TRBV19,TRBJ2-7,-,TGTGCCAGTAGTAGACAGGACGCCAGCTCCTACGAGCAGTACTTC,CASSRQDASSYEQYF
few,14,TRBV28,TRBJ1-1,-,TGTGCCAGCAGTTTGTCAACACAGAACACTGAAGCTTTCTTT,CASSLSTQNTEAFF
-,14,TRBV29-1,TRBJ1-1,-,TGCAGCGTTAAACATGCCCTAATGAACACTGAAGCTTTCTTT,CSVKHALMNTEAFF
-,11,TRBV7-2,TRBJ1-2,-,TGTGCCAGCAGCTTAGATCGGACTAAAACCTTC,CASSLDRTKTF
-,13,TRBV29-1,TRBJ1-1,-,TGCAGCGGACGAACAGGGAGAGGCACTGAAGCTTTCTTT,CSGRTGRGTEAFF
few,14,TRBV30,TRBJ1-1,-,TGTGCCTGGACCCTTGGGCCGGGAGACACTGAAGCTTTCTTT,CAWTLGPGDTEAFF
-,16,TRBV4-1,TRBJ2-1,-,TGCGCCAGCAGCCATATAGGGAGGGGGCCCTACAATGAGCAGTTCTTC,CASSHIGRGPYNEQFF
-,17,TRBV7-9,TRBJ1-2,-,TGTGCCAGCAGCTTAGTCCCGACCGGGTCCGACAACTATGGCTACACCTTC,CASSLVPTGSDNYGYTF
-,13,TRBV30,TRBJ1-1,-,TGTGCCTGGAGTGTAAGACGCGGGACTGAAGCTTTCTTT,CAWSVRRGTEAFF
few,13,TRBV30,TRBJ2-5,-,TGTGCCTGGAACCGGGACCGAGGAGAGACCCAGTACTTC,CAWNRDRGETQYF
-,12,TRBV7-8,TRBJ1-1,-,TGTGCCAGCAGCTTAGATAGGGGGGAAGCTTTCTTT,CASSLDRGEAFF
-,16,TRBV5-1,TRBJ2-2,-,TGCGCCAGCAGCTTCCCGGACAGTGCGAACACCGGGGAGCTGTTTTTT,CASSFPDSANTGELFF
few,13,TRBV19,TRBJ2-7,TRBD2,TGTGCCAGTAGTCCCGTAGCGGGCTACGAGCAGTACTTC,CASSPVAGYEQYF
-,12,TRBV6-5,TRBJ1-2,TRBD1,TGTGCCAGCAGAGGGACAGCAAATGGCTACACCTTC,CASRGTANGYTF
-,13,TRBV28,TRBJ2-7,-,TGTGCCAGCAGTTTGAGGGTGCCCAACGAGCAGTACTTC,CASSLRVPNEQYF
-,13,TRBV29-1,TRBJ1-1,-,TGCAGCGTTGAAGAGGGCAGGGACACTGAAGCTTTCTTT,CSVEEGRDTEAFF
-,11,TRBV2,TRBJ2-5,-,TGTGCCAGCAGTTCCTCTGAGCCCCAGTACTTC,CASSSSEPQYF
-,17,TRBV30,TRBJ2-7,TRBD2,TGTGCCTGGAGTGTACTAGCGGGGGCCTCCTTCTCCTACGAGCAGTACTTC,CAWSVLAGASFSYEQYF
-,14,TRBV13,TRBJ1-1,-,TGTGCCAGCAGCCACAGGCCTTCGAACACTGAAGCTTTCTTT,CASSHRPSNTEAFF
few,15,TRBV15,TRBJ2-5,-,TGTGCCACCAGCTTGGACCCCGAGGGGAAAGAGACCCAGTACTTC,CATSLDPEGKETQYF
-,13,TRBV29-1,TRBJ2-7,-,TGCAGCGTTGTGAAGGGGGAATCCTACGAGCAGTACTTC,CSVVKGESYEQYF
-,17,TRBV9,TRBJ2-5,TRBD2,TGTGCCAGCAGCCCGGGACTAGCGGGCCCTCGAAAGGAGGCCCAGTACTTC,CASSPGLAGPRKEAQYF
-,13,TRBV30,TRBJ2-2,-,TGTGCCTGGAGGACAGCGAACACCGGGGAGCTGTTTTTT,CAWRTANTGELFF
-,20,TRBV10-3,TRBJ1-6,TRBD1,TGTGCCATCAGGCTCACTCAGGGGGTGCCCTCAAGCTCCTATAATTCACCCCTCCACTTT,CAIRLTQGVPSSSYNSPLHF
-,12,TRBV6-5,TRBJ1-2,-,TGTGCCAGCAGTTCCGCAGGGAGCGGCTACACCTTC,CASSSAGSGYTF
-,14,TRBV2,TRBJ1-2,-,TGTGCCAGCAGTGATTTACAAACTAACTATGGCTACACCTTC,CASSDLQTNYGYTF
-,14,TRBV6-1,TRBJ2-7,-,TGTGCCACCCGCCCGGGACCTTTCTCCTACGAGCAGTACTTC,CATRPGPFSYEQYF
-,13,TRBV30,TRBJ2-7,TRBD1,TGTGCCTGGAGTGTGACAGGGGACTACGAGCAGTACTTC,CAWSVTGDYEQYF
few,12,TRBV4-2,TRBJ2-5,-,TGTGCCAGCAGCCAAGATATAGAGACCCAGTACTTC,CASSQDIETQYF
-,15,TRBV4-1,TRBJ2-3,-,TGCGCCAGCAGCCAAGACTTCGGACGGACAGATACGCAGTATTTT,CASSQDFGRTDTQYF
-,16,TRBV9,TRBJ2-5,TRBD2,TGTGCCAGCGCCACCCAAGAGCGGGGGGGCTGGGAGACCCAGTACTTC,CASATQERGGWETQYF
-,14,TRBV5-6,TRBJ1-6,TRBD1,TGTGCCAGCAGCCTGGACAGGGGGCTTTCACCCCTCCACTTT,CASSLDRGLSPLHF
-,15,TRBV7-9,TRBJ2-7,TRBD1,TGTGCCAGCAGCTTAGCGGAGGGGACAGGGGTCGAGCAGTACTTC,CASSLAEGTGVEQYF
once,13,TRBV7-9,TRBJ1-2,-,TGTGCCAGCAGCCCAACAGCGCAAACTGGCTACACCTTC,CASSPTAQTGYTF
-,14,TRBV30,TRBJ1-1,TRBD1,TGTGCCTGGAGCCGAGGACAGGGTAACACTGAAGCTTTCTTT,CAWSRGQGNTEAFF
few,16,TRBV7-2,TRBJ2-3,TRBD2,TGTGCCAGCAGCTTAATCCGGCGGGGGGCCGGGGATACGCAGTATTTT,CASSLIRRGAGDTQYF
-,12,TRBV11-2,TRBJ2-1,-,TGTGCCAGCAGCTTAGTAGGACGTGTGCAGTTCTTC,CASSLVGRVQFF
-,11,TRBV19,TRBJ2-5,TRBD1,TGTGCCACCCGACAGGGGGAGACCCAGTACTTC,CATRQGETQYF
-,13,TRBV9,TRBJ2-1,-,TGTGCCAGCAGCCGGGACTCCCACAATGAGCAGTTCTTC,CASSRDSHNEQFF